This T cell receptor beta chain came from a study of blood T cell repertoires in COVID-19. Study overall: Researchers got acute and convalescent COVID-19 samples from the United States, Italy and Spain.

CDR1 and CDR2 from the germline V gene are MDHEN and SYDVKM. CDR3 length: 13 amino acids. The J segment lost 9 bases and the V segment lost 5 bases, leaving 9 bases of the junction unmatched. Original analysis: Estimates of nucleated cell counts were drawn from the amplification of reference gene primers. Clones were read by immunoSEQ multiplex PCR, and TCRdb kept only the in-frame ones, dropping some. V, J and clone size were drawn from that table, and D and trimming were deduced from the DNA. The sample carries fewer than 130,000 clones, around 79% recorded once. The clonotype originates from a man in his 70s with active or convalescent COVID-19. The sequencing sample was made of peripheral blood. The chain uses TRBV28 and TRBJ2-7; 8 bases fit TRBD1. CDR3 protein: CASSLGQVKRQYF. Here the CDR3 DNA reads TGTGCCAGCAGTCTGGGACAGGTTAAGCGGCAGTACTTC.